The clone carrying this T cell receptor beta chain was counted only a few times. J was trimmed by 5 bases and V by 5 bases; bases with no gene match: 5. The V gene's germline CDR1 is LNHDA and CDR2 SQIVND (reference sequence). This CDR3 has 14 amino acids. The time point denotes: cycle 4 day 1 (C4D1), after less than 7 weeks of nivolumab. Each and every patient relapsed after autologous stem cell transplantation, and patients got differing brentuximab vedotin exposure. The entry originates in a study of PD-1 blockade in classical Hodgkin lymphoma. Study overall: Patients in the cohort were put on intravenous nivolumab, 3 mg/kg every 2 weeks.

Clones were sequenced by immunoSEQ multiplex PCR, and TCRdb holds only the in-frame ones, with some missing. The data show 16,000 or so clones, about 80% seen once. This TCR was recovered from a human donor with classical Hodgkin lymphoma. The chain links TRBV19 to TRBJ2-1, with TRBD2 identical over 8 bases. Sequenced here: peripheral blood mononuclear cells (PBMCs), sampled before the fourth cycle of nivolumab. The CDR3 DNA follows: TGTGCCAGTAGTCTCGGGGGGGCCAACAATGAGCAGTTCTTC. Residues: CASSLGGANNEQFF.